The 2 T cell receptor beta chains reported below all come from one sample, sequenced in a study of cytomegalovirus exposure and HLA in healthy donors (dated by TCRdb to about 2017). To prepare the library, the immunoSEQ multiplex PCR assay was applied. For the multiplex PCR, a mixture combining 60 forward primers for TCR Vbeta segments and 13 reverse primers for TCR Jbeta segments was used. TCRdb took over this immuneACCESS table, retaining in-frame rearrangements with V and J assigned. Such tables are incomplete; in checked studies, under half of the missing clones stem from an unresolved V gene, and the remainder is unexplained. Here the sample has over 100,000 clones; 82% occur a single time. The biggest ten clones account for about 7.5% of the sample. The sequenced sample consisted of PBMCs. The receptors derive from a woman between 45 and 65 years old in good health and CMV-seropositive.

This clone was seen a single time. This rearrangement joins TRBV7-2 to TRBJ1-6; 7 nucleotides line up with TRBD1. Germline CDR1 and CDR2: SGHTA and FQGNSA. The CDR3 has 13 residues. The V and J ends lost 5 bases and 10 bases, in that order; junction bases with no gene match: 5. CDR3 DNA: TGTGCCAGCAGCCCTCAGGGGGAATCACCCCTCCACTTT. Translation: CASSPQGESPLHF.

The chain is built from TRBV28 and TRBJ1-2; unclear D gene. Deletions cut 3 bases from V and 0 bases from J, with 5 bases between. This CDR3 is built from 13 residues. Per germline, CDR1 MDHEN and CDR2 SYDVKM. CDR3 region: CASSFHPNYGYTF. The CDR3 region has the DNA TGTGCCAGCAGTTTCCATCCTAACTATGGCTACACCTTC.